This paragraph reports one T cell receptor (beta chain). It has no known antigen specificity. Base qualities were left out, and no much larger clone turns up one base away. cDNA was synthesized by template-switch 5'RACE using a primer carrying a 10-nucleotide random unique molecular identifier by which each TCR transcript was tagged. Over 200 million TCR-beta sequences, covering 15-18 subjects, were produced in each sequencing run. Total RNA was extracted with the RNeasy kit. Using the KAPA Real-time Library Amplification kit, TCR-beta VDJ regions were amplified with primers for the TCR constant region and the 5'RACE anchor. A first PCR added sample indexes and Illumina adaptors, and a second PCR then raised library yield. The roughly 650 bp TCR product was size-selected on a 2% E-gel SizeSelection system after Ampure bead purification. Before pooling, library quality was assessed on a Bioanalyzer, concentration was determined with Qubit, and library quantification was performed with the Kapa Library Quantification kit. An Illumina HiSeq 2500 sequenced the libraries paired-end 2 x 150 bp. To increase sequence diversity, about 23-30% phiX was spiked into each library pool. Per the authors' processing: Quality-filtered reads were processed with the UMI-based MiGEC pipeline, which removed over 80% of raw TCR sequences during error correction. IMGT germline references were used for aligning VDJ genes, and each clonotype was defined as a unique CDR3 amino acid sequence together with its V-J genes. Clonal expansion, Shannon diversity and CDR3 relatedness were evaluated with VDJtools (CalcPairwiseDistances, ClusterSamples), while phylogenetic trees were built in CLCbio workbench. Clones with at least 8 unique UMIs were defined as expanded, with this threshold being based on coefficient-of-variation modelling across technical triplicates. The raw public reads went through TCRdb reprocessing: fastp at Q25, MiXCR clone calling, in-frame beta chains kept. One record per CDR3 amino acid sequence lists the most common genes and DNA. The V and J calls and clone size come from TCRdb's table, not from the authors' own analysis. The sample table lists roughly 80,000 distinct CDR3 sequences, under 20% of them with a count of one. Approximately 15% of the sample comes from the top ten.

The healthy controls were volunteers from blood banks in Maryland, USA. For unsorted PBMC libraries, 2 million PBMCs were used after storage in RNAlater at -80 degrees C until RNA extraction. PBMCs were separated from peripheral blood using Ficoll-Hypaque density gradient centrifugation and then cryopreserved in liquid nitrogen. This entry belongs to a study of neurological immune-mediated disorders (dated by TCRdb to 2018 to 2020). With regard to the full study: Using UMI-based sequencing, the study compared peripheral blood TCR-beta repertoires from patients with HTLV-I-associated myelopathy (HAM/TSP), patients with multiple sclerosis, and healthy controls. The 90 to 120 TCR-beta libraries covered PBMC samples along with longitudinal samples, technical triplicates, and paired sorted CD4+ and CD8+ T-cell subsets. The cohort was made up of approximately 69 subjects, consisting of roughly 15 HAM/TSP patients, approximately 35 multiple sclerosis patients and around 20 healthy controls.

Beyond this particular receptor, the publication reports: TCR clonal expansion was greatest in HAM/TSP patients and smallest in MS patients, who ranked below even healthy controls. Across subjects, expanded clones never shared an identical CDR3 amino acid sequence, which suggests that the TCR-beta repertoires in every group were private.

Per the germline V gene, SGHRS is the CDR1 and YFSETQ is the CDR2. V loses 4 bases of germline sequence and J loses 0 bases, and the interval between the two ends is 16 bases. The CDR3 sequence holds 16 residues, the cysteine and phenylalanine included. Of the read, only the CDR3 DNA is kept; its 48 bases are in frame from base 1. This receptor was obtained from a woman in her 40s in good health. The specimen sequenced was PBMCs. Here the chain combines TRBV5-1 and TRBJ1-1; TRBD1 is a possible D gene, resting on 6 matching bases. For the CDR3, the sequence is CASSPLEGVVNTEAFF. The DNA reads TGCGCCAGCAGCCCCCTTGAGGGGGTAGTGAACACTGAAGCTTTCTTT.